This record looks at one T cell receptor (beta chain) sequence and its context. Its matching antigen is unknown. These data come from a study of T cell responses to AZD1222 COVID-19 vaccine. Study results and limitations: Spike-wide coverage was observed for vaccine-associated CD4 TCRs, with dominant responses at 160-218 and 743-854. Among the donors, most were white British and more were female, and clonal diversity was possibly underestimated. Baseline testing showed seropositivity in only a handful of AZD1222 recipients.

The CDR3 runs 12 residues. The V gene end was trimmed by 6 bases and the J gene end by 16 bases; junction bases not matched to a gene: 12. Germline V lookup: CDR1 SNHLY, CDR2 FYNNEI. TCRdb keeps only in-frame clones here, not all; method: immunoSEQ multiplex PCR. This sample has more than 95,000 clones, with over 75% found just once. This TCR was sampled from an adult in good health. The J gene is TRBJ2-1, the V gene TRBV2; 7 bases are shared with TRBD2. The starting material was peripheral blood, obtained on day 0 of AZD1222 vaccination. CDR3 in DNA: TGTGCCAGCAGCCCCCGCCTGCGGGAGCGTTTCTTC. Protein: CASSPRLRERFF.